This T cell receptor (beta chain) stems from a study of CD8 T cells in ankylosing spondylitis. Whole-study results and caveats: Significantly higher representation of disease-linked clones was reported for matched ankylosing spondylitis synovial fluid. Some of these motif variants have turned up before, in reports on reactive arthritis synovial fluid and blood. Seven to nine highly homologous variants formed a TCR beta motif that appeared characteristic of ankylosing spondylitis blood.

Details on this clonotype: What it recognizes is unknown.

Construction of TCR beta libraries was performed using quantitative 5'-RACE with molecular barcodes. TCRdb redid the calling of the 5' RACE reads with MiXCR, one entry per CDR3 protein. Counted here are about 700,000 distinct CDR3 sequences, around 17% occurring once; the ten biggest clones make up around 19%. The sequenced material came from blood, either unsorted or a sorted T cell fraction (not recorded which). The source of this sequence is a male donor with ankylosing spondylitis.

The CDR3 reads CASSRWAGPPQYF. The CDR3 DNA reads TGTGCCAGCAGTCGTTGGGCCGGCCCCCCACAGTACTTC. The genes are TRBV6-1 and TRBJ2-5; no firm D call. Germline CDR1 and CDR2: MNHNS and SASEGT. Deletions cut 5 bases from V and 11 bases from J, with 18 bases between. The CDR3 sequence is 13 residues long.